The T cell receptor (beta chain) under discussion was sequenced for a study of OX40 agonist ivuxolimab in advanced cancers. TCRdb's table, derived via immunoSEQ multiplex PCR, lists solely in-frame clones and lacks some. The sample includes around 30,000 clones, roughly 92% of them seen just once. This CDR3 spans 14 amino acids. The V end lost 1 base, the J end lost 5 bases, and 8 bases lay between the germline ends. Per the germline V gene, CDR1 is MNHNS and CDR2 is SASEGT. The sequenced sample was CD4+ or CD8+ T cells sorted from blood, obtained in a trial of the OX40 agonist ivuxolimab. J is TRBJ1-4 and V is TRBV6-1; tentative D call: TRBD1 (5 bases). The receptor comes from an adult with an advanced solid tumor such as melanoma, head and neck, liver or kidney cancer. The CDR3 loop is CASSEGGENEKLFF. In nucleotides, the CDR3 is TGTGCCAGCAGTGAAGGGGGGGAAAATGAAAAACTGTTTTTT.